The 19 T cell receptor beta chains reported below all come from one sample, sequenced in a study of long-term antiretroviral therapy in people with HIV. The libraries were made with immunoSEQ v3.0 at survey level. Profiling relied on immunoSEQ multiplex PCR, and the TCRdb table lists in-frame clones only, not all of them. The sample comprises 40,000 or so clones, 82% of which are singletons, and roughly 13% rests with the top ten. Sequenced material: unsorted PBMCs, taken 0.3 years after starting antiretroviral therapy. The receptors were sampled from a man aged 18 to 30 with HIV.

The chain employs TRBV29-1 and TRBJ2-1, with 9 bases matching TRBD2. Germline lookup yields CDR1 SQVTM and CDR2 ANQGSEA. This CDR3 is built from 14 residues. The ends lost 4 bases at V and 4 bases at J; junction bases unmatched: 5. CDR3 nucleotide sequence: TGCAGCGTTGTTAGCGGGAGTTGGTACAATGAGCAGTTCTTC. It specifies CSVVSGSWYNEQFF.

J is TRBJ2-5 and V is TRBV9, with TRBD2 matching over 7 bases. With 0 bases clipped from V and 3 bases from J, the junction kept 5 bases outside the gene matches. The CDR3 is made up of 15 amino acids. Germline V lookup: CDR1 SGDLS, CDR2 YYNGEE. CDR3 sequence reads: CASSVGLGLEETQYF. DNA for the CDR3: TGTGCCAGCAGCGTAGGCTTAGGACTAGAAGAGACCCAGTACTTC.

The chain links TRBV5-1 to TRBJ2-1; 8 bases match TRBD2. Trimming at V came to 0 bases and at J to 14 bases, leaving 4 bases not matched to a gene. There are 12 residues in the CDR3. In germline, CDR1 is SGHRS, CDR2 YFSETQ. CDR3 bases: TGCGCCAGCAGCTTGGCGGGGGGGCTGGAGTTCTTC. It translates to CASSLAGGLEFF.

The chain carries TRBV2 and TRBJ2-2; possibly TRBD1 or TRBD2 for D (6 bases each). This CDR3 region has 15 residues. CDR1 is SNHLY, CDR2 FYNNEI, per germline. V lost 10 bases to trimming and J lost 4 bases, with 19 bases between them. The CDR3 sequence: CATQRGARGTGELFF. The CDR3 DNA reads as TGTGCCACCCAGAGGGGGGCGCGTGGCACCGGGGAGCTGTTTTTT.

To note about this clone: Germline is not matched at one junction end, which may reflect a read error. The J gene is TRBJ1-2, the V gene TRBV7-7; no definite D call. The CDR3 has 17 amino acids. CDR1 and CDR2 (germline): SSHAT, FNYEAQ (reference sequence). The CDR3 region has the DNA TGTGCTAGCAGCTTAGAGTGGGAGGGCAATTCTAACTATGGCTACACCTTC. It yields the protein CASSLEWEGNSNYGYTF. Full variable domain (rest looked up from reference TRBV7-7 and TRBJ1-2): GAGVSQSPRYKVTKRGQDVTLRCDPISSHATLYWYQQALGQGPEFLTYFNYEAQPDKSGLPSDRFSAERPEGSISTLTIQRTEQRDSAMYRCASSLEWEGNSNYGYTFGSGTRLTVV.

The chain employs TRBV9 and TRBJ2-7, with a tentative D call TRBD1 (6 bases). V dropped 4 bases and J dropped 3 bases, with 17 bases sitting between them. Germline CDR1 is SGDLS and CDR2 is YYNGEE. CDR3 length: 15 amino acids. The CDR3 sequence: CASSLEQGPFYEQYF. CDR3 bases: TGTGCCAGCAGCCTGGAGCAGGGGCCATTCTACGAGCAGTACTTC.

The table lists this clone with a few counts. The chain couples TRBV9 to TRBJ2-1; TRBD1 agrees at 7 bases. The CDR3 loop spans 15 amino acids. V trimming: 0 bases; J trimming: 3 bases; junction bases outside the gene matches: 3. The germline V gene encodes CDR1 SGDLS and CDR2 YYNGEE. The CDR3 DNA reads TGTGCCAGCAGCGTAGATCACAGGGGCTACAATGAGCAGTTCTTC. The encoded protein is CASSVDHRGYNEQFF.

The genes are TRBV15 and TRBJ2-3; TRBD1 aligns across 12 bases. The CDR3 has 17 residues. Germline V CDR1 and CDR2: LNHNV, YYDKDF (reference sequence). The ends lost 1 base at V and 5 bases at J; junction bases unmatched: 7. The CDR3 loop reads CATSRGAGQGAIDTQYF. CDR3 nucleotide sequence: TGTGCCACCAGCAGAGGAGCGGGACAGGGGGCTATAGATACGCAGTATTTT.

The CDR3 nucleotides are TGTGCCAGCAGCCTTTCGGGGTATAGCAATCAGCCCCAGCATTTT. Amino acid sequence: CASSLSGYSNQPQHF. This sequence joins TRBV5-8 and TRBJ1-5; no clear D gene. There are 15 residues in the CDR3. The V end was cut by 4 bases, the J end by 0 bases, with 11 bases between. Per the germline V gene, CDR1 is SGHTS and CDR2 is YDEGEE.

V usage is TRBV29-1 and J usage is TRBJ1-5; a weak D match, TRBD1 (5 bases). This CDR3 region has 17 residues. With 2 bases removed from V and 2 bases from J, the gap between germline ends came to 19 bases. Germline V lookup: CDR1 SQVTM, CDR2 ANQGSEA. The CDR3 is CSVERCWGGRGNQPQHF. CDR3 bases: TGCAGCGTTGAACGGTGCTGGGGGGGGAGAGGCAATCAGCCCCAGCATTTT.

The chain carries TRBV7-6 and TRBJ1-1; D call uncertain. V was pared by 3 bases and J by 1 base, with 6 bases between. Per germline, CDR1 SGHVS and CDR2 FNYEAQ. The CDR3 consists of 13 residues. The CDR3 region has the DNA TGTGCCAGCAGCTTTGACGGGAACACTGAAGCTTTCTTT. Protein: CASSFDGNTEAFF.

The V call is TRBV4-3, the J call TRBJ2-1, with D possibly TRBD2 on 5 matching bases. V lost 6 bases and J 7 bases, leaving 25 bases between the germline ends. Germline loops: CDR1 LGHNA, CDR2 YSLEER. The CDR3 has 17 residues. The CDR3 reads CASSPLGSGVELNEQFF. Here the CDR3 DNA reads TGCGCCAGCAGTCCGCTGGGGAGCGGTGTAGAGTTGAATGAGCAGTTCTTC.

This clone was detected only once. The chain is built from TRBV6-5 and TRBJ1-3; possible D gene TRBD1, 5 bases. There are 14 residues in the CDR3. Germline CDR1 is MNHEY and CDR2 is SVGAGI. V lost 0 bases and J lost 10, with 13 bases in between. CDR3 region: CASSYSGRGLTIYF. The CDR3 DNA reads as TGTGCCAGCAGTTACTCGGGGCGGGGGTTGACCATATATTTT.

The chain combines TRBV10-3 with TRBJ2-1; 10 bases are a match to TRBD2. The V gene end was trimmed by 10 bases and the J gene end by 7 bases; junction bases not matched to a gene: 10. The CDR3 sequence is 14 residues long. Germline V lookup: CDR1 ENHRY, CDR2 SYGVKD. The CDR3 DNA is TGTGCCACAGGAACTAGCGGGGCTGGAAATGAGCAGTTCTTC. Its protein is CATGTSGAGNEQFF.

This clone was detected only a few times. The V gene is TRBV20-1, the J gene TRBJ2-7; perhaps D is TRBD1 or TRBD2 (5 bases each). The germline CDR1 and CDR2 sequences are DFQATT and SNEGSKA (reference sequence). CDR3 size: 11 residues. The ends were cut back, 6 bases at V and 1 base at J, with 7 bases in the middle. In nucleotides, the CDR3 is TGCAGTGCGGGACCTTCCTACGAGCAGTACTTC. Translation: CSAGPSYEQYF.

The J gene is TRBJ1-2, the V gene TRBV6-1; tentatively, D is TRBD1 (5 bases). This CDR3 contains 14 residues. V shed 1 base and J shed 8 bases, with 14 bases lying between them. The germline V gene has CDR1 MNHNS and CDR2 SASEGT. CDR3 sequence (DNA): TGTGCCAGCAGTGAAGTCGTGAGGGGCGCGGGCTACACCTTC. Translating it yields CASSEVVRGAGYTF.

The V gene is TRBV2, the J gene TRBJ2-2, with D perhaps TRBD1 (5 bases). V was shortened by 2 bases and J by 3 bases, with 7 bases between the two germline ends. This CDR3 is 14 amino acids long. CDR1 is SNHLY and CDR2 is FYNNEI in the germline V gene. CDR3 nucleotide sequence: TGTGCCAGCAGTGAAACAGGTTACACCGGGGAGCTGTTTTTT. Its translation: CASSETGYTGELFF.

The V and J genes are TRBV5-4 and TRBJ1-2; TRBD1 aligns across 10 bases. CDR1 is SGHNT, CDR2 YYREEE, per germline (reference sequence). The CDR3 is made up of 17 amino acids. The junction had 5 bases not matched to a gene; V was cut back by 0 bases and J by 0 bases. The CDR3 sequence is CASSLGTGGPTNYGYTF. The DNA for the CDR3 is TGTGCCAGCAGCTTGGGGACAGGGGGTCCCACTAACTATGGCTACACCTTC.

J is TRBJ2-1 and V is TRBV5-1; 16 nucleotides match TRBD2. J gave up 9 bases and V 4 bases, and 10 bases lay outside the gene matches. The CDR3 contains 17 residues. Germline CDR1 is SGHRS and CDR2 is YFSETQ. The CDR3: CASSPQGLAGGQVEQFF. The DNA for the CDR3 is TGCGCCAGCAGCCCCCAGGGACTAGCGGGGGGGCAAGTTGAGCAGTTCTTC.